The 31 T cell receptor beta chains below were found in one sample sequenced in a study of blood T cell repertoires in COVID-19. Measured with immunoSEQ multiplex PCR; TCRdb has only the in-frame clones, and not every one. The sample consists of about 190,000 clones, nearly 90% of them appearing once. Sequences were obtained from peripheral blood. Receptor source: a woman between 35 and 50 years old who had recovered from COVID-19.

The genes are TRBV30 and TRBJ1-2, with D possibly TRBD1 on 5 matching bases. Trimming cost V 5 bases and J 4 bases, with 14 bases left between them. The CDR3 covers 13 residues. Looked up from germline, CDR1 is GTSNPN and CDR2 is SVGIG (reference sequence). CDR3 sequence reads: CAWDSNLGYGYTF. DNA of the CDR3: TGTGCCTGGGACAGCAATCTGGGCTATGGCTACACCTTC.

V gene TRBV9 combines with J gene TRBJ1-1, with TRBD1 matching over 10 bases. V was clipped by 3 bases and J by 5 bases; unmatched bases: 7. This CDR3 has 15 residues. The V gene's germline CDR1 is SGDLS and CDR2 YYNGEE. Here the CDR3 reads CASSASGTGVTEAFF. Here the CDR3 DNA reads TGTGCCAGCAGCGCCTCCGGGACAGGGGTAACTGAAGCTTTCTTT.

The chain recombines TRBV3-1 (or the pseudogene TRBV3-2) with TRBJ2-7; D is unresolved. CDR3 length: 14 residues. In germline, CDR1 is LGHDT, CDR2 YNNKEL (reference sequence). Trimming removed 3 bases at V and 2 bases at J, with 11 bases between. The CDR3 DNA is TGTGCCAGCAGCCAGCGCCAAGATACCTACGAGCAGTACTTC. Its translation is CASSQRQDTYEQYF.

The genes are TRBV19 and TRBJ2-7, with D possibly TRBD2 on 5 matching bases. Trimming took 5 bases from V and 6 from J, leaving 20 bases between them. The CDR3 has 15 residues. In germline, CDR1 is LNHDA, CDR2 SQIVND (reference sequence). The CDR3 bases are TGTGCCAGTAGTTTCCAAGGCGGGCGCCCCAGCGAGCAGTACTTC. Residues: CASSFQGGRPSEQYF.

This clone was detected a few times. The CDR3 is CASSLMEGKQYF. Here the CDR3 DNA reads TGTGCCAGCAGCTTAATGGAGGGGAAGCAGTACTTC. The J gene is TRBJ2-7, the V gene TRBV7-2, with D possibly matching TRBD2 (6 bases). The CDR3 sequence is 12 residues long. From germline, CDR1 is SGHTA and CDR2 FQGNSA. V shed 2 bases and J shed 8 bases, with 10 bases lying between them.

The CDR3 here is CASSYGDSLSYEQYF. CDR3 nucleotides: TGTGCCAGCAGTTACGGGGACTCACTCTCCTACGAGCAGTACTTC. This chain connects TRBV6-2 or TRBV6-3 to TRBJ2-7, with D perhaps TRBD2 (6 bases). The CDR3 is 15 residues long. The germline V gene has CDR1 MNHEY and CDR2 SVGEGT. V was trimmed by 2 bases and J by 0 bases, leaving 11 bases between them.

The chain employs TRBV28 and TRBJ2-7, with 9 bases identical to TRBD1. This CDR3 contains 16 residues. Trimming took 6 bases from V and 1 from J; bases not matched to a gene: 10. CDR1 is MDHEN and CDR2 is SYDVKM in the germline V gene. This CDR3 is CASRHRGQGFSYEQYF. The CDR3, as DNA: TGTGCCAGCAGACATAGAGGACAGGGGTTTTCCTACGAGCAGTACTTC. The variable domain in full, with the rest retrieved from reference TRBV28 and TRBJ2-7, is DVKVTQSSRYLVKRTGEKVFLECVQDMDHENMFWYRQDPGLGLRLIYFSYDVKMKEKGDIPEGYSVSREKKERFSLILESASTNQTSMYLCASRHRGQGFSYEQYFGPGTRLTVT.

The chain is built from TRBV11-2 and TRBJ2-5; unclear D gene. The CDR3 consists of 13 residues. Germline loops: CDR1 SGHAT, CDR2 FQNNGV. V dropped 1 base and J dropped 2 bases, with 5 bases sitting between them. This chain's CDR3 is CASSLVTQETQYF. In DNA, the CDR3 is TGTGCCAGCAGCTTAGTAACTCAAGAGACCCAGTACTTC.

The CDR3 reads CASTSRPGQGSEKLFF. CDR3 nucleotide sequence: TGTGCCAGCACCTCCCGGCCGGGACAGGGGAGTGAAAAACTGTTTTTT. The genes are TRBV27 and TRBJ1-4; 10 nucleotides agree with TRBD1. Germline V lookup: CDR1 MNHEY, CDR2 SMNVEV (reference sequence). This CDR3 region has 16 residues. The V segment lost 7 bases and the J segment 7 bases; nucleotides outside the gene matches: 12.

The chain employs TRBV21-1 and TRBJ1-2. TRBV21-1 is flagged as a pseudogene. The CDR3 spans 12 residues. In nucleotides, the CDR3 is TGTGCCAGCAGCAAAAGCAACTATGGCTACACCTTC. Protein product: CASSKSNYGYTF.

The table lists this clone with a count of one. V gene TRBV28 combines with J gene TRBJ2-5; 8 nucleotides line up with TRBD2. After removal of 2 bases from V and 5 bases from J, the junction contained 4 bases not matched to a gene. CDR1 and CDR2 from the germline V gene are MDHEN and SYDVKM. The CDR3 length is 14 residues. CDR3 in amino acids: CASSLLAGPETQYF. The CDR3 DNA sequence: TGTGCCAGCAGTTTACTAGCGGGTCCGGAGACCCAGTACTTC.

The chain employs TRBV19 and TRBJ2-5; 7 bases fit TRBD2. Looked up from germline, CDR1 is LNHDA and CDR2 is SQIVND (reference sequence). CDR3 length: 14 residues. Germline trimming cut 4 bases from V and 5 bases from J; bases unmatched to any gene: 7. The DNA of the CDR3 is TGTGCCAGTAGTAGGGGAGCGGGAATGGAGACCCAGTACTTC. Translation gives CASSRGAGMETQYF.

V and J are TRBV19 and TRBJ1-1; TRBD1 matches 9 bases. Germline V gene data show CDR1 as LNHDA and CDR2 as SQIVND (reference sequence). V shed 7 bases, J shed 6 bases, and the junction held 9 bases outside the gene matches. The CDR3 totals 14 residues. The CDR3 loop reads CASTTQGAAAEAFF. DNA for the CDR3: TGTGCCAGTACCACACAGGGGGCTGCCGCTGAAGCTTTCTTT.

The chain uses TRBV19 and TRBJ1-1, with TRBD1 as a possible D gene (6 bases). The CDR3 has 13 residues. V was pared by 9 bases and J by 5 bases, with 16 bases between. CDR1 is LNHDA, CDR2 SQIVND, per germline (reference sequence). The CDR3 spells CASNAGGATEAFF. In DNA form, the CDR3 reads TGTGCCAGCAACGCGGGGGGCGCGACTGAAGCTTTCTTT. Full variable domain (remainder filled in from reference TRBV19 and TRBJ1-1): DGGITQSPKYLFRKEGQNVTLSCEQNLNHDAMYWYRQDPGQGLRLIYYSQIVNDFQKGDIAEGYSVSREKKESFPLTVTSAQKNPTAFYLCASNAGGATEAFFGQGTRLTVV.

The chain uses TRBV7-3 and TRBJ2-1, with D possibly TRBD2 on 6 matching bases. The CDR3 runs to 12 residues. V gave up 3 bases and J gave up 7 bases, with 7 bases separating them. Germline V gives CDR1 SGHTA, CDR2 FQGTGA. The CDR3 sequence is CASSFRGNEQFF. DNA for the CDR3: TGTGCCAGCAGCTTTCGGGGGAATGAGCAGTTCTTC.

This chain uses TRBV6-4 with TRBJ1-1, with D hard to call. Trimming left V 4 bases short and J 0 bases short, with 6 bases between. CDR3 length: 13 residues. Germline V lookup: CDR1 MRHNA, CDR2 SNTAGT. CDR3 nucleotide sequence: TGTGCCAGCAGTGGGGAGGTGAACACTGAAGCTTTCTTT. Translating gives CASSGEVNTEAFF.

The rearrangement links TRBV5-1 to TRBJ2-5; TRBD2 matches at 13 bases. With 0 bases clipped from V and 2 bases from J, the junction kept 1 base outside the gene matches. CDR1 SGHRS and CDR2 YFSETQ come from the germline V gene. CDR3 length: 16 residues. CDR3 residues: CASSLGTSGGQETQYF. The CDR3 nucleotides are TGCGCCAGCAGCTTGGGGACTAGCGGGGGACAAGAGACCCAGTACTTC.

V gene TRBV28 combines with J gene TRBJ1-6, with D possibly TRBD1 on 6 matching bases. Trimming left V 2 bases short and J 8 bases short, with 10 bases between. CDR1 is MDHEN and CDR2 is SYDVKM in the germline V gene. This CDR3 spans 14 amino acids. CDR3 in amino acids: CASSLGSGDSPLHF. The CDR3 DNA sequence: TGTGCCAGCAGTTTAGGGTCAGGGGATTCACCCCTCCACTTT.

The CDR3 region is CASSNGGGELFF. The CDR3 DNA reads as TGCGCCAGCAGTAACGGTGGCGGGGAGCTGTTTTTT. The chain carries TRBV5-1 and TRBJ2-2; D is uncertain. Germline CDR1 reads SGHRS; CDR2 reads YFSETQ. The CDR3 has 12 amino acids. V lost 5 bases to trimming and J lost 7 bases, with 9 bases between them.

The chain carries TRBV6-5 and TRBJ2-1; TRBD1 is a possible D gene (5 bases). The CDR3 extends over 16 amino acids. From germline, CDR1 is MNHEY and CDR2 SVGAGI. The ends were cut back, 2 bases at V and 4 bases at J, with 15 bases in the middle. CDR3 DNA sequence: TGTGCCAGCAGTTACGTAGGGCCAGGGATTTACAATGAGCAGTTCTTC. Its protein is CASSYVGPGIYNEQFF.

The J gene is TRBJ2-7, the V gene TRBV10-2; 7 bases match TRBD2. There are 13 residues in the CDR3. The junction had 4 bases not matched to a gene; V was cut back by 4 bases and J by 4 bases. Germline values: CDR1 WSHSY, CDR2 SAAADI. CDR3 region: CASSGERGYEQYF. In DNA form, the CDR3 reads TGCGCCAGCAGTGGGGAGCGGGGTTACGAGCAGTACTTC.

J is TRBJ1-2 and V is TRBV4-1; 9 nucleotides line up with TRBD1. Germline V CDR1 and CDR2: MGHRA, YSYEKL. The CDR3 length is 15 residues. V gave up 5 bases and J gave up 4 bases; unmatched junction bases: 8. The CDR3 spells CASSAHGTGTYGYTF. For the CDR3, the DNA is TGCGCCAGCAGCGCCCACGGGACAGGGACCTATGGCTACACCTTC.

This clone occurred a few times. The J gene is TRBJ2-2, the V gene TRBV11-3; TRBD1 matches 7 bases. Germline trimming cut 5 bases from V and 6 bases from J; bases unmatched to any gene: 0. The CDR3 length is 12 residues. Germline V CDR1 and CDR2: SGHNT, YENEEA. The CDR3 DNA reads TGTGCCAGCAGCCAGGGGGCCGGGGAGCTGTTTTTT. Translating gives CASSQGAGELFF.

The chain recombines TRBV5-1 with TRBJ2-1, with 11 bases aligning to TRBD1. Losses at the gene ends were 4 bases for V and 0 bases for J; bases not matched to a gene: 12. Germline CDR1 and CDR2: SGHRS and YFSETQ. This CDR3 contains 19 residues. CDR3 amino acids: CASSRGTGGRGSSYNEQFF. The CDR3 DNA reads TGCGCCAGCAGCAGGGGGACAGGGGGTAGGGGAAGCTCCTACAATGAGCAGTTCTTC.

The rearrangement uses TRBV28 and TRBJ2-7, with 8 bases lining up with TRBD2. The germline CDR1 and CDR2 sequences are MDHEN and SYDVKM. This CDR3 comprises 13 residues. The CDR3 DNA reads as TGTGCGGAAGGGGCGGGAGGTTCCTACGAGCAGTACTTC. Protein: CAEGAGGSYEQYF. The full variable domain, rest sourced from reference TRBV28 and TRBJ2-7, is DVKVTQSSRYLVKRTGEKVFLECVQDMDHENMFWYRQDPGLGLRLIYFSYDVKMKEKGDIPEGYSVSREKKERFSLILESASTNQTSMYLCAEGAGGSYEQYFGPGTRLTVT.

The chain is built from TRBV6-6 and TRBJ2-1; 12 bases align to TRBD1. Germline V lookup: CDR1 MNHNY, CDR2 SVGAGI (reference sequence). The V and J ends lost 6 bases and 7 bases, in that order; junction bases with no gene match: 7. This CDR3 region has 15 residues. The CDR3 spells CASSTRDRGLNEQFF. Written as DNA, the CDR3 is TGTGCCAGCAGCACCCGGGACAGGGGGCTTAATGAGCAGTTCTTC.

The gene calls are TRBV6-1 and TRBJ2-3; 9 bases agree with TRBD2. Germline-derived CDR1 and CDR2 are MNHNS and SASEGT. Trimming cost V 1 base and J 3 bases; bases outside gene matches: 17. This CDR3 contains 20 residues. CDR3 DNA: TGTGCCAGCAGTGAAGACAACCTACAGACTAGCGGATCCTTAACAGATACGCAGTATTTT. This sequence encodes CASSEDNLQTSGSLTDTQYF.

The CDR3 spells CASSPLAGPYEQYF. The CDR3 coding sequence is TGTGCCAGCAGTCCACTAGCGGGCCCCTACGAGCAGTACTTC. The chain couples TRBV27 to TRBJ2-7, with TRBD2 identical over 9 bases. This CDR3 spans 14 amino acids. Germline V lookup: CDR1 MNHEY, CDR2 SMNVEV (reference sequence). J lost 2 bases, V lost 5 bases, and 4 bases had no gene match.

The rearrangement uses TRBV2 and TRBJ2-3, with TRBD2 matching over 12 bases. Trimming at V came to 8 bases and at J to 5 bases, leaving 8 bases not matched to a gene. CDR1 and CDR2 from the germline V gene are SNHLY and FYNNEI. The CDR3 spans 15 residues. The CDR3 DNA reads as TGTGCCAGCGGATTGCTAGCGGGAGGGGGAGATACGCAGTATTTT. Protein: CASGLLAGGGDTQYF.

This sequence joins TRBV5-1 and TRBJ2-1, with 7 bases aligning to TRBD2. This CDR3 region has 14 residues. Germline CDR1 is SGHRS and CDR2 is YFSETQ. With V trimmed by 3 bases and J by 6 bases, 6 bases remained unmatched. This chain's CDR3 is CASSYPREGNEQFF. CDR3 DNA sequence: TGCGCCAGCAGCTACCCCAGGGAGGGCAATGAGCAGTTCTTC. The whole variable domain, remainder taken from reference TRBV5-1 and TRBJ2-1, is KAGVTQTPRYLIKTRGQQVTLSCSPISGHRSVSWYQQTPGQGLQFLFEYFSETQRNKGNFPGRFSGRQFSNSRSEMNVSTLELGDSALYLCASSYPREGNEQFFGPGTRLTVL.

The chain uses TRBV6-1 and TRBJ2-7; tentative D call: TRBD2 (6 bases). In germline, CDR1 is MNHNS, CDR2 SASEGT. The CDR3 loop spans 16 amino acids. V was cut by 0 bases and J by 9 bases, with 21 bases left in between. The CDR3 sequence: CASSEAFDYPYGGQYF. The DNA for the CDR3 is TGTGCCAGCAGTGAAGCTTTCGACTACCCCTACGGGGGGCAGTACTTC.